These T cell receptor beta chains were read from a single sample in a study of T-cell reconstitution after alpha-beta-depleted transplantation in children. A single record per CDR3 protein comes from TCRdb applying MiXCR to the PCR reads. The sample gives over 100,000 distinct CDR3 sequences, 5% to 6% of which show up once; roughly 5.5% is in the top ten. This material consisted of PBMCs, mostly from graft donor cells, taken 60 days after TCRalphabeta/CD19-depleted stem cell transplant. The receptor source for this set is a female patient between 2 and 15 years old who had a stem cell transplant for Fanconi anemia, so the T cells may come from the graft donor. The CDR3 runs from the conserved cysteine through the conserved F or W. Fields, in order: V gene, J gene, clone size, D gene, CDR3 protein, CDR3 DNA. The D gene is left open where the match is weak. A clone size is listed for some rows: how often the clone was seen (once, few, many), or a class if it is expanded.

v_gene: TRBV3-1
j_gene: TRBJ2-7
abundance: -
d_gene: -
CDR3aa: CASRGFAYEQYF
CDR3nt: TGTGCCAGCAGGGGCTTTGCCTACGAGCAGTACTTC

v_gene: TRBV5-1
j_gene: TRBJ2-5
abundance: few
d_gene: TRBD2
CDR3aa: CASSFGDGAGGPLETQYF
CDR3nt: TGCGCCAGCAGCTTCGGAGATGGAGCGGGAGGGCCCCTAGAGACCCAGTACTTC

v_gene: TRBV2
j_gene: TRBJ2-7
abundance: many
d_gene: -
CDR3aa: CASSQAGAEQYF
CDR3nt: TGTGCCAGCAGTCAGGCGGGGGCCGAGCAGTACTTC

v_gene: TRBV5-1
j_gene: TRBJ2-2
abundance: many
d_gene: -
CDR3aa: CASSLLQTNTGELFF
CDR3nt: TGCGCCAGCAGCTTATTACAGACGAACACCGGGGAGCTGTTTTTT

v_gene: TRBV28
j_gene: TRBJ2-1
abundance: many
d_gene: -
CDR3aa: CASSLEGEQFF
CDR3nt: TGTGCCAGCAGTTTAGAGGGTGAGCAGTTCTTC

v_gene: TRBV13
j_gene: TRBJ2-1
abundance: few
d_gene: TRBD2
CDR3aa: CASSFLDGRVVEQFF
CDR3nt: TGTGCCAGCAGCTTCTTGGACGGGAGGGTGGTTGAGCAGTTCTTC

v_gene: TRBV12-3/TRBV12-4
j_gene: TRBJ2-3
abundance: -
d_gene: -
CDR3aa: CASSSLVRASTDTQYF
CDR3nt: TGTGCCAGCAGTTCCCTAGTGCGTGCAAGCACAGATACGCAGTATTTT

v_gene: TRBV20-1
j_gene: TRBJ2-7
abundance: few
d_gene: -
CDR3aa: CSARGYAAGEQYF
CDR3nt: TGCAGTGCTAGGGGCTACGCTGCAGGCGAGCAGTACTTC

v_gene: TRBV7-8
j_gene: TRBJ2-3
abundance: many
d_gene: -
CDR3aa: CASSLGRTSTDTQYF
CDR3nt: TGTGCCAGCAGCTTGGGGCGGACTAGCACAGATACGCAGTATTTT

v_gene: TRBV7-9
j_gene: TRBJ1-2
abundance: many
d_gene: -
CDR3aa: CASTLIDSHGYTF
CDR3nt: TGTGCCAGCACCTTAATTGACAGTCATGGCTACACCTTC

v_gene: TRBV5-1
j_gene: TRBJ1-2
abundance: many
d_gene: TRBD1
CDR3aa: CASRRGDRASDNYGYTF
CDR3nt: TGCGCCAGCAGAAGGGGGGACAGGGCGTCCGATAACTATGGCTACACCTTC

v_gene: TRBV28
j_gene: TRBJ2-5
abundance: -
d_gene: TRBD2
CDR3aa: CASSLERTRVRETQYF
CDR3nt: TGTGCCAGCAGTCTCGAGAGGACTAGGGTGCGGGAGACCCAGTACTTC

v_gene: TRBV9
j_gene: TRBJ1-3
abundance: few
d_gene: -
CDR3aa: CASSVDQPAAGNTIYF
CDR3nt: TGTGCCAGCAGCGTAGACCAACCTGCCGCCGGAAACACCATATATTTT

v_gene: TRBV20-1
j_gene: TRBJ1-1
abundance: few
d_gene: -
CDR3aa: CSLSTNTEAFF
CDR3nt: TGCAGTCTGTCCACGAACACTGAAGCTTTCTTT

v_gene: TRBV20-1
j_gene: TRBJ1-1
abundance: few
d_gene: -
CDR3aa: CSAEDRKAVTEAFF
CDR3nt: TGCAGTGCTGAGGACCGGAAAGCGGTCACTGAAGCTTTCTTT

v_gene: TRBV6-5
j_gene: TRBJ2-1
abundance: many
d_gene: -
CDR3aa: CASSLGGGLYNEQFF
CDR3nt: TGTGCCAGCAGTTTAGGGGGGGGGCTCTACAATGAGCAGTTCTTC

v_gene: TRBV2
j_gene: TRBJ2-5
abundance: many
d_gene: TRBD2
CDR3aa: CASSGSRLAGVGFQETQYF
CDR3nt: TGTGCCAGCAGTGGGTCCCGACTAGCGGGAGTGGGTTTCCAAGAGACCCAGTACTTC

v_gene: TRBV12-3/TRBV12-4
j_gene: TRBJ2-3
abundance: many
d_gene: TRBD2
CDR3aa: CASSLGLAGGTDTQYF
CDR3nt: TGTGCCAGCAGCTTAGGGCTAGCGGGAGGCACAGATACGCAGTATTTT

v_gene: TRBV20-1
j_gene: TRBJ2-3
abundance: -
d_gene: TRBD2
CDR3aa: CSASGRRGGTDTQYF
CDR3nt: TGCAGCGCAAGCGGGAGGAGGGGAGGGACAGATACGCAGTATTTT

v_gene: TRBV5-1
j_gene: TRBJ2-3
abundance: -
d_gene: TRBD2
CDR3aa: CASSPPMGLAGAGDTQYF
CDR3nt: TGCGCCAGCAGCCCCCCTATGGGACTAGCGGGAGCGGGAGATACGCAGTATTTT

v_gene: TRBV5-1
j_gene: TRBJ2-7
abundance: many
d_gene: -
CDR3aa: CASSSRDYEQYF
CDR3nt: TGCGCCAGCAGTTCCCGGGACTACGAGCAGTACTTC

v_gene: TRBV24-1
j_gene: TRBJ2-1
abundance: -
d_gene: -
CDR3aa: CATSDPVVGGEQFF
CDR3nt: TGTGCCACCAGTGATCCCGTAGTCGGTGGAGAGCAGTTCTTC

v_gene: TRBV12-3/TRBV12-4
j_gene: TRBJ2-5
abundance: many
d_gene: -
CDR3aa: CASSHPGGQRELQETQYF
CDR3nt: TGTGCCAGCAGTCATCCCGGGGGGCAACGGGAGCTGCAGGAGACCCAGTACTTC

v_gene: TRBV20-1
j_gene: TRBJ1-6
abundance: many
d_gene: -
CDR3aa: CSARDAQGGSSPLHF
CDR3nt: TGCAGTGCTAGAGATGCTCAGGGAGGGTCTTCACCCCTCCACTTT

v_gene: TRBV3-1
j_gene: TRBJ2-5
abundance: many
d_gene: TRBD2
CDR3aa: CASSQGIGAGVNQETQYF
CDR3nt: TGTGCCAGCAGCCAAGGGATCGGAGCGGGAGTAAACCAAGAGACCCAGTACTTC

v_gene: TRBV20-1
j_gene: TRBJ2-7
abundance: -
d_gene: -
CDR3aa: CSAGGYEQYF
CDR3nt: TGCAGTGCTGGAGGCTACGAGCAGTACTTC

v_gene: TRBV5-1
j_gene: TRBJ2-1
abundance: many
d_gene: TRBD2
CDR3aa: CASSLGLAGLSSYNEQFF
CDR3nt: TGCGCCAGCAGCTTGGGCCTAGCGGGGCTAAGCTCCTACAATGAGCAGTTCTTC

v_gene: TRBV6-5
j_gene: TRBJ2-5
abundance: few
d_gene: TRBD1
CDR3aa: CASSYALGQAPQETQYF
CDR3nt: TGTGCCAGCAGTTACGCCCTTGGACAGGCTCCCCAAGAGACCCAGTACTTC

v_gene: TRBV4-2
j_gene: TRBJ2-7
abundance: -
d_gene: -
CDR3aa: CASSQVAYGAYEQYF
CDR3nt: TGTGCCAGCAGCCAAGTAGCTTACGGGGCCTACGAGCAGTACTTC

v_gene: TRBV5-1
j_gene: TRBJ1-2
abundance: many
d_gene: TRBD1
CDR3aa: CASSLLGTGTYGYTF
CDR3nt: TGCGCCAGCAGCTTGCTTGGGACAGGGACCTATGGCTACACCTTC

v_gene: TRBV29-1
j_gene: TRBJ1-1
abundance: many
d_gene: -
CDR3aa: CSVGRQSNTEAFF
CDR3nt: TGCAGCGTTGGTCGGCAATCGAACACTGAAGCTTTCTTT

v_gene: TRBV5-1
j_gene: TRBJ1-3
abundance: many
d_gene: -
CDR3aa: CASSLGVTRSGNTIYF
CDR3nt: TGCGCCAGCAGCTTGGGGGTTACTCGCTCTGGAAACACCATATATTTT

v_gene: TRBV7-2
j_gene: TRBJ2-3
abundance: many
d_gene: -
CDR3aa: CASSFYSRTDTQYF
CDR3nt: TGTGCCAGCAGCTTTTATAGTAGGACAGATACGCAGTATTTT

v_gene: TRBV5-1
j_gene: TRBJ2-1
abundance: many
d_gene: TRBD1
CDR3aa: CASGDGTGYNNEQFF
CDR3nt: TGCGCCAGCGGGGACGGGACAGGTTATAACAATGAGCAGTTCTTC

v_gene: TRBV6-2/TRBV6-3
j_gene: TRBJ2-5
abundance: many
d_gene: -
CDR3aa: CASRDTSARLETQYF
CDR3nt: TGTGCCAGCAGAGATACATCGGCTAGACTGGAGACCCAGTACTTC

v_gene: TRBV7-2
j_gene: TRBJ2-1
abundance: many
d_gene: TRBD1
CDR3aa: CASSFDRVSYNEQFF
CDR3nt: TGTGCCAGCAGCTTTGACAGGGTTTCCTACAATGAGCAGTTCTTC